The 2 T cell receptor beta chains below come from one sample, sequenced in a study of response to subunit inactivated influenza vaccine. Each CDR3 protein is one row after TCRdb ran MiXCR on the RT-PCR reads. The sample carries around 540,000 distinct CDR3 sequences, approximately 12% recorded once. Sequences were derived from PBMCs from blood, sampled on the day of vaccination. These receptors originate from a man aged 45-65 years who received an inactivated influenza vaccine.

This clonotype has more than one count but fewer than ten. V and J are TRBV29-1 and TRBJ1-5; tentatively, D is TRBD1 (5 bases). V lost 6 bases, J lost 3 bases, and 9 bases lay in between. The germline V gene has CDR1 SQVTM and CDR2 ANQGSEA. This CDR3 has 12 amino acids. The CDR3 DNA reads TGCAGCGTCATGGGGCACAATCAGCCCCAGCATTTT. This codes for CSVMGHNQPQHF.

A remark on this clonotype: One end of the junction is discordant with germline, which a read error may explain. V is TRBV5-1 and J is TRBJ2-5, with 8 bases aligning to TRBD2. The CDR3 is 14 residues long. Germline V gene lookup returns CDR1 SGHRS and CDR2 YFSETQ. The CDR3 DNA reads TGCACCAGCAGCAGCGGGGGTATAGGCGAGACCCAGTACTTC. Its translation: CTSSSGGIGETQYF.